Following are 22 T cell receptor beta chains from one sample sequenced in a study of T cells in Graves' hyperthyroidism and ophthalmopathy. Amplified TCR beta CDR3 regions came from RNA transcripts. The HTBI primer set served for first-round RT-PCR of the TCR CDR3. Via MiXCR, TCRdb re-called the multiplex PCR reads, giving one row per CDR3 protein. Altogether about 560,000 distinct CDR3 sequences are present, 16% being singletons, with the ten largest covering 18%. Sequencing was done on a sample of blood. Receptor source: a young woman with Graves' hyperthyroidism.

This clonotype was counted ten times or more. This chain joins TRBV5-1 and TRBJ1-1; D is undetermined. V lost 1 base and J lost 0, with 7 bases in between. Per germline, CDR1 SGHRS and CDR2 YFSETQ. The CDR3 sequence is 14 residues long. CDR3 residues: CASSLFGVNTEAFF. CDR3 coding DNA: TGCGCCAGCAGCTTGTTCGGCGTGAACACTGAAGCTTTCTTT.

This clonotype has more than one count but fewer than ten. This chain joins TRBV7-9 and TRBJ2-7; D possibly matches TRBD1 or TRBD2 (6 bases each). CDR3 length: 16 residues. V was clipped by 5 bases and J by 3 bases, with 20 bases between them. Germline V CDR1 and CDR2: SEHNR, FQNEAQ (reference sequence). The CDR3 DNA reads as TGTGCCAGCAGCCCGCGGGGTGGGGGGCGATACTACGAGCAGTACTTC. Translated: CASSPRGGGRYYEQYF.

This clonotype was seen at least ten times. The chain links TRBV3-1 to TRBJ2-3, with 9 bases fitting TRBD2. This CDR3 has 14 residues. Per the germline V gene, CDR1 is LGHDT and CDR2 is YNNKEL (reference sequence). V lost 6 bases and J lost 4; bases outside the gene matches: 5. The CDR3 DNA reads as TGTGCCAGCAGTTCTAGCGGGATTTCAGATACGCAGTATTTT. Amino acids: CASSSSGISDTQYF.

The chain links TRBV3-1 to TRBJ2-7; possible D gene TRBD1, 5 bases. Looked up from germline, CDR1 is LGHDT and CDR2 is YNNKEL (reference sequence). The V and J ends lost 6 bases and 2 bases respectively, with 11 bases between them. The CDR3 consists of 13 residues. DNA for the CDR3: TGTGCCAGCAGTCCTGAGACAGCCTACGAGCAGTACTTC. This translates into CASSPETAYEQYF.

This clonotype came up many times. The gene calls are TRBV12-3 or TRBV12-4 and TRBJ2-7; D possibly corresponds to TRBD1 (6 bases). The germline V and J ends were trimmed by 1 base and 5 bases, with 12 bases remaining between them. The CDR3 is 14 residues long. The CDR3 coding sequence is TGTGCCAGCAGTTTAGGAGTCAGGGGAAACGAGCAGTACTTC. Translated: CASSLGVRGNEQYF.

This clonotype was seen many times. The DNA of the CDR3 is TGTGCCAGCAATGATGGGACAGGGGGCCTTAACATTCAGTACTTC. Residues: CASNDGTGGLNIQYF. The rearrangement links TRBV28 to TRBJ2-4, with TRBD1 identical over 12 bases. Germline V CDR1 and CDR2: MDHEN, SYDVKM. The CDR3 covers 15 residues. The ends lost 7 bases at V and 7 bases at J; junction bases unmatched: 8.

At least ten counts were recorded for this clonotype. The gene calls are TRBV7-9 and TRBJ2-3; 9 bases are a match to TRBD2. CDR3 length: 16 residues. Germline loops: CDR1 SEHNR, CDR2 FQNEAQ (reference sequence). V gave up 3 bases and J gave up 0 bases; unmatched junction bases: 4. The CDR3 loop reads CASSFRLAASTDTQYF. As DNA, the CDR3 is TGTGCCAGCAGCTTTCGACTAGCGGCTAGCACAGATACGCAGTATTTT.

This clonotype occurred many times. The V and J genes are TRBV6-1 and TRBJ2-7; D is undetermined. The CDR3 contains 13 residues. Germline lookup yields CDR1 MNHNS and CDR2 SASEGT. Trimming shortened V by 5 bases and J by 2 bases, and 10 bases separated the two germline ends. The CDR3 nucleotides are TGTGCCAGCAGTCTGACGGCCACCTACGAGCAGTACTTC. Translated: CASSLTATYEQYF.

The chain uses TRBV27 and TRBJ2-5; tentatively, D is TRBD2 (5 bases). The CDR3 extends over 11 amino acids. The ends were cut back, 10 bases at V and 5 bases at J, with 11 bases in the middle. Germline CDR1 MNHEY, CDR2 SMNVEV (reference sequence). The CDR3 protein is CANRWRETQYF. CDR3 nucleotide sequence: TGTGCCAACCGATGGAGGGAGACCCAGTACTTC.

A few counts support this clonotype. The chain has TRBV7-6 and TRBJ2-5, with D unclear. CDR1 is SGHVS and CDR2 is FNYEAQ in the germline V gene. This CDR3 spans 15 amino acids. The V gene lost 0 bases and the J gene lost 1 base, with 9 bases spanning the gap. This CDR3 reads CASSLAAPLQETQYF. The CDR3 DNA is TGTGCCAGCAGCTTAGCAGCACCACTCCAAGAGACCCAGTACTTC. Complete variable domain (other parts from reference TRBV7-6 and TRBJ2-5): GAGVSQSPRYKVTKRGQDVALRCDPISGHVSLYWYRQALGQGPEFLTYFNYEAQQDKSGLPNDRFSAERPEGSISTLTIQRTEQRDSAMYRCASSLAAPLQETQYFGPGTRLLVL.

The rearrangement links TRBV20-1 to TRBJ2-1; no firm D call. The CDR3 runs 15 residues. The V and J ends lost 6 bases and 0 bases respectively, with 15 bases between them. CDR1 DFQATT and CDR2 SNEGSKA come from the germline V gene (reference sequence). The CDR3 here is CSAARLLSSYNEQFF. The CDR3 DNA sequence: TGCAGTGCCGCTAGACTGTTGAGCTCCTACAATGAGCAGTTCTTC.

At least ten counts were recorded for this clonotype. This chain uses TRBV28 with TRBJ1-2; TRBD1 matches 8 bases. CDR1 and CDR2 (germline): MDHEN, SYDVKM. V shed 3 bases and J 8 bases; nucleotides not matched to a gene: 5. The CDR3 covers 13 residues. CDR3 in DNA: TGTGCCAGCAGTTTCGGGCAGGGGGCCGGCTACACCTTC. Its translation is CASSFGQGAGYTF.

This clonotype was detected many times. The CDR3 nucleotides are TGTGCCAGCAGTTTGATCGACAGGGGGGACACTGAAGCTTTCTTT. This sequence encodes CASSLIDRGDTEAFF. This chain joins TRBV28 and TRBJ1-1, with TRBD1 matching over 9 bases. The germline gives CDR1 MDHEN, CDR2 SYDVKM. This CDR3 is 15 amino acids long. With 3 bases clipped from V and 3 bases from J, the junction kept 5 bases outside the gene matches.

This clonotype was picked up many times. The CDR3 sequence is CASSLEGQGAIGANVLTF. The CDR3 DNA sequence: TGCGCCAGCAGCTTGGAGGGACAGGGGGCGATCGGGGCCAACGTCCTGACTTTC. The chain employs TRBV5-1 and TRBJ2-6; 12 bases map to TRBD1. CDR1 is SGHRS and CDR2 is YFSETQ in the germline V gene. With V trimmed by 0 bases and J by 4 bases, 5 bases remained unmatched. The length of the CDR3 is 18 residues.

This clonotype was picked up many times. This sequence joins TRBV18 and TRBJ2-1; possibly TRBD2 for D (6 bases). The length of the CDR3 is 14 residues. Trimming cost V 3 bases and J 6 bases, with 12 bases left between them. Germline assignment: CDR1 KGHSH and CDR2 LQKENI. The CDR3 sequence is CASSPVGTSNEQFF. The CDR3 region has the DNA TGTGCCAGCTCACCGGTTGGGACTTCCAATGAGCAGTTCTTC.

The gene calls are TRBV7-9 and TRBJ2-7; 16 nucleotides agree with TRBD2. The CDR3 has 16 residues. Unmatched junction bases numbered 8, after V lost 7 bases and J lost 5 bases. Germline V gene sequence: CDR1 SEHNR, CDR2 FQNEAQ (reference sequence). The CDR3 DNA sequence: TGTGCCAGCACCACGGGACTAGCGGGGGGGGCCGACGAGCAGTACTTC. Protein product: CASTTGLAGGADEQYF.

Of note for this clonotype: A much larger clone is a single base away; this may be a read error. The chain combines TRBV6-1 with TRBJ2-7; TRBD1 agrees at 8 bases. Unmatched junction bases numbered 6, after V lost 6 bases and J lost 2 bases. This CDR3 region has 14 residues. Germline CDR1 and CDR2: MNHNS and SASEGT. CDR3 sequence: CASSQGQGPYEQYF. The DNA of the CDR3 is TGTGCCAGCAGCCAAGGACAGGGACCCTACGAGCAGTACTTC.

On this clonotype: The junction and the germline gene differ at one end; a read error may be behind it. The chain employs TRBV9 and TRBJ1-1; D possibly corresponds to TRBD1 (6 bases). Germline CDR1 and CDR2: SGDLS and YYNGEE. This CDR3 contains 14 residues. The CDR3 loop reads CACSVGGTNTEAFF. CDR3 bases: TGTGCCTGCAGCGTAGGGGGAACGAACACTGAAGCTTTCTTT.

This clonotype was seen repeatedly, ten times or more. The chain employs TRBV30 and TRBJ2-3; D is perhaps TRBD2 (5 bases). Trimming removed 0 bases at V and 6 bases at J, with 13 bases between. This CDR3 contains 14 residues. Germline values: CDR1 GTSNPN, CDR2 SVGIG (reference sequence). CDR3 region: CAWSVRKGEDTQYF. The CDR3 DNA follows: TGTGCCTGGAGTGTTCGGAAGGGAGAGGATACGCAGTATTTT.

This clonotype has ten or more counts. This chain connects TRBV20-1 to TRBJ1-2; TRBD1 aligns across 7 bases. The J segment lost 0 bases and the V segment lost 3 bases, leaving 10 bases of the junction unmatched. The CDR3 totals 16 residues. The germline gives CDR1 DFQATT, CDR2 SNEGSKA (reference sequence). CDR3 nucleotides: TGCAGTGCTAGTAGAAGACAGGGAATGTCTAACTATGGCTACACCTTC. Translating it yields CSASRRQGMSNYGYTF.

A few counts support this clonotype. The genes are TRBV7-2 and TRBJ1-2; D might be TRBD1 (5 bases). CDR1 SGHTA and CDR2 FQGNSA come from the germline V gene. V dropped 2 bases and J dropped 6 bases, with 13 bases sitting between them. The CDR3 loop spans 14 amino acids. The chain's CDR3 is CASSLSREGDGYTF. CDR3 coding DNA: TGTGCCAGCAGCTTATCCAGGGAAGGGGATGGCTACACCTTC.

Many counts were recorded for this clonotype. The chain joins TRBV13 to TRBJ2-1; TRBD1 agrees at 8 bases. This CDR3 has 16 amino acids. The trim removed 5 bases at V and 2 bases at J, leaving 8 bases unmatched. The germline V gene encodes CDR1 PRHDT and CDR2 FYEKMQ (reference sequence). This CDR3 reads CASSPGDRIAYNEQFF. The CDR3 DNA follows: TGTGCCAGCAGCCCAGGGGACAGGATAGCCTACAATGAGCAGTTCTTC. The entire variable domain, with the rest obtained from reference TRBV13 and TRBJ2-1, is as follows: AAGVIQSPRHLIKEKRETATLKCYPIPRHDTVYWYQQGPGQDPQFLISFYEKMQSDKGSIPDRFSAQQFSDYHSELNMSSLELGDSALYFCASSPGDRIAYNEQFFGPGTRLTVL.